Each of the 4 T cell receptor beta chains below was sequenced from the same sample in a study of cytomegalovirus exposure and HLA in healthy donors. PCR employed 60 Vbeta and 13 Jbeta primers. Sequenced by immunoSEQ multiplex PCR; TCRdb stores in-frame clones only, minus some. The table includes about 140,000 clones, about four fifths detected once. Sequenced: PBMCs. These receptor sequences come from a man between 18 and 35 years old in good health and CMV-seropositive.

The chain combines TRBV28 with TRBJ2-2; the match to TRBD2 covers 8 bases. The CDR3 extends over 16 amino acids. Germline CDR1 and CDR2: MDHEN and SYDVKM. V shed 6 bases, J shed 2 bases, and the junction held 8 bases outside the gene matches. The CDR3 reads CASSLRTSRNTGELFF. The CDR3 DNA is TGTGCCAGCAGCCTACGGACTAGCCGAAACACCGGGGAGCTGTTTTTT.

This chain uses TRBV5-6 with TRBJ1-1; D is unclear. The CDR3 runs 12 residues. Germline V gives CDR1 SGHDT, CDR2 YYEEEE. Trimming removed 0 bases from V and 8 bases from J, with 8 bases in between. CDR3 coding DNA: TGTGCCAGCAGCTTGGAATCCGAGGAAGCTTTCTTT. This gives the protein CASSLESEEAFF.

The chain recombines TRBV5-1 with TRBJ2-2; TRBD2 agrees at 7 bases. Germline V gives CDR1 SGHRS, CDR2 YFSETQ. The V gene end was trimmed by 4 bases and the J gene end by 0 bases; junction bases not matched to a gene: 0. The CDR3 loop spans 14 amino acids. The CDR3 spells CASSGLANTGELFF. The CDR3 coding sequence is TGCGCCAGCAGCGGACTAGCGAACACCGGGGAGCTGTTTTTT.

This chain joins TRBV7-3 and TRBJ1-1, with D unresolved. The CDR3 totals 14 residues. The V gene lost 2 bases and the J gene lost 0 bases, with 7 bases spanning the gap. CDR1 SGHTA and CDR2 FQGTGA come from the germline V gene. The CDR3, as DNA: TGTGCCAGCAGCTTAGGCGGGTTGAACACTGAAGCTTTCTTT. Protein: CASSLGGLNTEAFF.